A single sample is the source of the 29 T cell receptor beta chains below, sequenced in a study of monozygotic twins with inflammatory bowel disease. For each CDR3 protein, TCRdb gives one entry from its re-call of the 5' RACE reads, without DNA. Recorded for this sample: over 90,000 distinct CDR3 sequences. Sequenced material: blood. Every receptor here comes from a human donor with ulcerative colitis or Crohn's disease, or a healthy co-twin of an affected twin (not recorded which).

The rearrangement joins TRBV5-1 to TRBJ2-1; the D call of TRBD1 rests on TCRdb alone, since no DNA is present to check it. CDR1 is SGHRS, CDR2 YFSETQ, per germline. The CDR3 has 15 residues. The CDR3 protein is CASSADRGRSNEQFF.

The chain employs TRBV19 and TRBJ2-5; TCRdb returns TRBD1, unconfirmable since there is no DNA. The CDR3 covers 18 residues. Looked up from germline, CDR1 is LNHDA and CDR2 is SQIVND (reference sequence). CDR3 region: CASSMGQGTLPLKETQYF.

This chain joins TRBV25-1 and TRBJ2-5; checking the TCRdb D call of TRBD2 is not possible without DNA. Per the germline V gene, CDR1 is MGHDK and CDR2 is SYGVNS. The CDR3 is made up of 16 amino acids. CDR3: CASSETSGGARETQYF.

The chain has TRBV7-9 and TRBJ2-7. CDR3 length: 14 residues. Germline V gene lookup returns CDR1 SEHNR and CDR2 FQNEAQ (reference sequence). The CDR3 sequence is CASSLKGASYEQYF.

The rearrangement links TRBV25-1 to TRBJ1-3; no DNA is available, so the TRBD1 call from TCRdb remains unchecked. CDR1 is MGHDK, CDR2 SYGVNS, per germline. This CDR3 is built from 16 residues. The CDR3 spells CASSSPGTGHGNTIYF.

The V and J genes are TRBV29-1 and TRBJ2-2; TCRdb selects TRBD1, and the lack of DNA leaves this call unchecked. Looked up from germline, CDR1 is SQVTM and CDR2 is ANQGSEA. This CDR3 is built from 15 residues. The chain's CDR3 is CSVWGDRPNTGELFF.

This chain uses TRBV6-2 or TRBV6-3 with TRBJ1-5; TCRdb names TRBD1, which stays unverified in the absence of DNA. The CDR3 runs 13 residues. Per germline, CDR1 MNHEY and CDR2 SVGEGT. The CDR3 is CASSPPGWVPQHF.

This rearrangement joins TRBV5-1 to TRBJ1-1; lacking DNA, the TRBD1 call made by TCRdb goes unchecked. Germline assignment: CDR1 SGHRS and CDR2 YFSETQ. This CDR3 contains 13 residues. CDR3 sequence: CASSFQGSTEAFF.

The chain couples TRBV28 to TRBJ2-7; TCRdb picks TRBD1, but there is no DNA to check that call. From germline, CDR1 is MDHEN and CDR2 SYDVKM. The CDR3 is 13 residues long. The CDR3: CASETGILSEQYF.

The rearrangement uses TRBV12-3 or TRBV12-4 and TRBJ2-3. The CDR3 spans 13 residues. CDR3: CASSLPSSDTQYF.

The chain recombines TRBV7-9 with TRBJ1-5. CDR3 length: 17 amino acids. The germline V gene has CDR1 SEHNR and CDR2 FQNEAQ (reference sequence). The CDR3: CASSLAFGGYSNQPQHF.

The rearrangement uses TRBV29-1 and TRBJ2-2; with no DNA, the TCRdb D assignment of TRBD1 cannot be verified. Germline lookup yields CDR1 SQVTM and CDR2 ANQGSEA. There are 14 residues in the CDR3. The CDR3 reads CSVDWGSGTGELFF.

CDR3 region: CASSRDFLAGTQYF. This chain links TRBV9 with TRBJ2-3; there is no DNA to check the TCRdb D call of TRBD2. This CDR3 comprises 14 residues. Germline lookup yields CDR1 SGDLS and CDR2 YYNGEE.

This rearrangement joins TRBV29-1 to TRBJ2-2. The CDR3 is 12 amino acids. CDR1 SQVTM and CDR2 ANQGSEA come from the germline V gene. The CDR3 protein is CSVGWFTGELFF.

The chain combines TRBV19 with TRBJ1-2; TCRdb designates TRBD1, a call that cannot be tested without DNA. CDR3 length: 11 residues. Germline V gene data show CDR1 as LNHDA and CDR2 as SQIVND (reference sequence). This CDR3 is CASQGWDGYTF.

J is TRBJ2-7 and V is TRBV4-3; there is no DNA to check the TCRdb D call of TRBD2. This CDR3 is built from 15 residues. From germline, CDR1 is LGHNA and CDR2 YSLEER. The CDR3 loop is CASSRLGGAGYEQYF.

V usage is TRBV20-1 and J usage is TRBJ2-7; TCRdb names TRBD2, which stays unverified in the absence of DNA. CDR3 length: 14 residues. Germline V lookup: CDR1 DFQATT, CDR2 SNEGSKA (reference sequence). CDR3 residues: CSARGGGIVYEQYF.

The chain links TRBV5-4 to TRBJ2-3. This CDR3 has 14 amino acids. Germline CDR1 is SGHNT and CDR2 is YYREEE (reference sequence). CDR3 in amino acids: CASSYPDSTDTQYF.

V is TRBV27 and J is TRBJ2-3; TCRdb indicates TRBD1, and absent DNA this call remains unverified. CDR1 and CDR2 (germline): MNHEY, SMNVEV (reference sequence). This CDR3 comprises 16 residues. CDR3 amino acids: CASTLRPTGRADTQYF.

The chain joins TRBV29-1 to TRBJ2-7; as DNA is missing, the TRBD2 call by TCRdb cannot be tested. Germline CDR1 and CDR2: SQVTM and ANQGSEA. The CDR3 sequence is 15 residues long. This CDR3 is CSVRDPRPQSYEQYF.

The chain combines TRBV7-2 with TRBJ2-5; the D gene TCRdb calls, TRBD1, cannot be checked with no DNA. Germline V gene sequence: CDR1 SGHTA, CDR2 FQGNSA. The CDR3 length is 16 residues. The CDR3 protein is CASSLDYRGRQETQYF.

The chain has TRBV4-3 and TRBJ2-7; TCRdb's assignment of TRBD1 cannot be checked, as there is no DNA. The CDR3 is 14 residues long. Germline-derived CDR1 and CDR2 are LGHNA and YSLEER. CDR3 loop: CASSHGNVVNEQYF.

This chain uses TRBV9 with TRBJ1-4; TCRdb designates TRBD1, a call that cannot be tested without DNA. Germline-derived CDR1 and CDR2 are SGDLS and YYNGEE. The CDR3 runs to 15 residues. The CDR3 here is CASSVTGGPNEKLFF.

This sequence joins TRBV2 and TRBJ2-7; TCRdb proposes TRBD1, but this gene call is untestable without DNA. The CDR3 length is 15 residues. In germline, CDR1 is SNHLY, CDR2 FYNNEI. The CDR3 here is CASRAGTGPSYEQYF.

This chain links TRBV7-2 with TRBJ1-2; the D call from TCRdb, TRBD1, cannot be confirmed without DNA. The CDR3 is 16 amino acids. Germline V gene lookup returns CDR1 SGHTA and CDR2 FQGNSA. This CDR3 reads CASSHAGTPANYGYTF.

The chain is built from TRBV30 and TRBJ2-5. The CDR3 is 13 amino acids. CDR1 and CDR2 from the germline V gene are GTSNPN and SVGIG (reference sequence). This chain's CDR3 is CAWSLRSSETQYF.

The rearrangement uses TRBV5-1 and TRBJ2-1; no DNA is available, so the TRBD1 call from TCRdb remains unchecked. Germline lookup yields CDR1 SGHRS and CDR2 YFSETQ. The CDR3 totals 14 residues. CDR3 loop: CASSYRLPGGEQFF.

This chain uses TRBV5-1 with TRBJ2-7; TCRdb reports TRBD1, a call that lacks DNA to check it against. Germline V gene lookup returns CDR1 SGHRS and CDR2 YFSETQ. This CDR3 is 15 amino acids long. This CDR3 is CASTPGAQTPYEQYF.

This chain uses TRBV20-1 with TRBJ2-7. CDR3 size: 13 residues. Germline V gene sequence: CDR1 DFQATT, CDR2 SNEGSKA (reference sequence). CDR3: CSARVYSIYEQYF.